The TCR beta chain under discussion was sequenced for a study of cytomegalovirus exposure and HLA in healthy donors. Study overall: Among about 200 million T cells, an earlier analysis found 90 million to 130 million unique TCR beta sequences. Early release data held about 85 million unique TCRs from HLA-typed donors. Points from the study as a whole: Cytomegalovirus-associated status was assigned to some 180 TCR beta chains. In a later analysis, parvovirus B19, influenza, CMV and Epstein-Barr virus appeared linked to several top co-occurrence clusters.

Primers included in the PCR were 60 Vbeta and 13 Jbeta primers. Some clones are missing from TCRdb's copy, which holds only in-frame ones; the method was immunoSEQ multiplex PCR. In the table there are over 110,000 clones, over 65% of which are singletons. This clone was recorded once. Its antigen is currently unknown. V dropped 1 base and J dropped 1 base, with 9 bases sitting between them. CDR3 length equals 14 residues. Germline values: CDR1 SGHRS, CDR2 YFSETQ. The specimen was PBMCs. The TCR was taken from a male donor in good health and CMV-seronegative. This chain links TRBV5-1 with TRBJ2-7; D remains ambiguous. The CDR3 DNA sequence: TGCGCCAGCAGCTTGTACTCAGGATCCTACGAGCAGTACTTC. Its translation is CASSLYSGSYEQYF.